These T cell receptor beta chains were read from a single sample in a study of vaccination and CD4 T cells after COVID-19. For these receptors, no antigen is known. In TCRdb, the PCR reads were re-called with MiXCR into one record per CDR3 protein. The sample carries some 21,000 distinct CDR3 sequences, 46% recorded once. This specimen consisted of CD4+ T cells from blood, cultured in vitro, obtained about 7 months after SARS-CoV-2 vaccination. These receptors were obtained from a human donor who had recovered from COVID-19. Each CDR3 is given with its conserved first and last residue. A D gene is named only where the DNA matches it firmly. Clone size, where shown, is once, few, many, or a class for clones that have expanded.

few TRBD1 TRBJ1-5 TRBV7-8 CASSLGTGPSRLAQHF TGTGCCAGCAGCTTGGGGACAGGCCCCTCAAGGTTGGCCCAGCATTTT
few - TRBJ1-1 TRBV6-1 CASSETYTEAFF TGTGCCAGCAGTGAAACCTACACTGAAGCTTTCTTT
- TRBD2 TRBJ2-7 TRBV5-4 CASSLGLAGARDEQYF TGTGCCAGCAGCTTGGGACTAGCGGGAGCCCGAGACGAGCAGTACTTC
- - TRBJ2-5 TRBV20-1 CSALDSRETQYF TGCAGTGCCTTGGACTCGCGGGAGACCCAGTACTTC
- - TRBJ2-5 TRBV28 CASSLSRETQYF TGTGCCAGCAGTTTATCACGTGAGACCCAGTACTTC
- - TRBJ2-7 TRBV19 CASSRRLGYEQYF TGTGCCAGTTCGCGGCGTCTTGGGTACGAGCAGTACTTC
few - TRBJ2-3 TRBV24-1 CATSDLEGVPSTDTQYF TGTGCCACCAGTGATTTAGAGGGAGTACCTAGCACAGATACGCAGTATTTT
few TRBD2 TRBJ2-1 TRBV6-1 CASTLGLGAYNEQFF TGTGCCAGCACCCTGGGACTAGGCGCCTACAATGAGCAGTTCTTC
few - TRBJ1-5 TRBV9 CASSVSGVQPQHF TGTGCCAGCAGCGTGTCAGGGGTTCAGCCCCAGCATTTT
- - TRBJ2-7 TRBV28 CASRGIYEQYF TGTGCCAGCAGGGGCATCTACGAGCAGTACTTC
- - TRBJ1-1 TRBV20-1 CSALNLRENTEAFF TGCAGTGCCTTAAACTTAAGGGAGAACACTGAAGCTTTCTTT
- TRBD1 TRBJ1-1 TRBV7-9 CASSTWTGGVFTEAFF TGTGCCAGCAGCACTTGGACAGGGGGCGTTTTCACTGAAGCTTTCTTT
medium-sized TRBD2 TRBJ2-7 TRBV7-2 CASSLTKREVEQYF TGTGCCAGCAGCTTAACAAAGCGGGAGGTCGAGCAGTACTTC
- - TRBJ2-2 TRBV27 CASSWAGELFF TGTGCCAGCAGTTGGGCCGGGGAGCTGTTTTTT
- TRBD2 TRBJ2-3 TRBV20-1 CSAIAGGPTDTQYF TGCAGTGCTATTGCGGGGGGGCCTACAGATACGCAGTATTTT
few TRBD1 TRBJ1-2 TRBV20-1 CSARFGQGYGYTF TGCAGTGCTAGATTTGGACAGGGCTATGGCTACACCTTC
- - TRBJ2-7 TRBV11-3 CASSFSTTAYEQYF TGTGCCAGCAGTTTTTCGACAACCGCCTACGAGCAGTACTTC
- - TRBJ1-2 TRBV20-1 CSATGNYGYTF TGCAGTGCTACAGGAAACTATGGCTACACCTTC
few TRBD1 TRBJ1-1 TRBV28 CASSLYPDRVDTEAFF TGTGCCAGCAGTTTGTACCCCGACAGGGTGGACACTGAAGCTTTCTTT
- TRBD1 TRBJ1-2 TRBV6-1 CASRVSSLSGGNYGYTF TGTGCCAGCAGAGTGAGTTCACTCTCAGGGGGTAACTATGGCTACACCTTC
- TRBD2 TRBJ2-5 TRBV7-2 CASRKGSGRETQYF TGTGCCAGCAGGAAGGGCAGCGGGAGAGAGACCCAGTACTTC
few - TRBJ1-2 TRBV20-1 CSARDQWVNGYTF TGCAGTGCTAGAGATCAATGGGTTAATGGCTACACCTTC
- - TRBJ1-2 TRBV6-2/TRBV6-3 CASSFTDYGYTF TGTGCCAGCAGTTTTACAGACTATGGCTACACCTTC
- - TRBJ1-2 TRBV6-2/TRBV6-3 CASSYPGRQGYGYTF TGTGCCAGCAGTTACCCAGGGCGGCAGGGCTATGGCTACACCTTC
- TRBD2 TRBJ2-1 TRBV7-3 CASSLGLAGQNEQFF TGTGCCAGCAGCTTGGGGCTAGCGGGGCAAAATGAGCAGTTCTTC
few - TRBJ2-2 TRBV7-2 CASSLQTGTGELFF TGTGCCAGCAGCCTCCAGACTGGCACCGGGGAGCTGTTTTTT
- - TRBJ1-2 TRBV6-1 CASSKQGDGYTF TGTGCCAGCAGTAAACAGGGAGATGGCTACACCTTC
- - TRBJ1-6 TRBV7-9 CASSVNRVNSPLHF TGTGCCAGCTCGGTCAACAGGGTCAATTCACCCCTCCACTTT
- TRBD1 TRBJ2-1 TRBV4-2 CASSQETGTGHNEQFF TGTGCCAGCAGCCAAGAAACCGGGACAGGACACAATGAGCAGTTCTTC
- - TRBJ1-1 TRBV6-5 CASSYKGGGGWGRLSTEAFF TGTGCCAGCAGTTATAAAGGTGGGGGCGGGTGGGGCAGGCTGAGCACTGAAGCTTTCTTT
- TRBD2 TRBJ2-1 TRBV27 CASSRPQRGENEQFF TGTGCCAGCAGTCGACCCCAGCGGGGTGAGAATGAGCAGTTCTTC
- TRBD1 TRBJ2-3 TRBV28 CASSYRGRATDTQYF TGTGCCAGCAGTTACAGGGGTCGCGCCACAGATACGCAGTATTTT
- TRBD2 TRBJ2-7 TRBV5-4 CASSSPSGGSYEQYF TGTGCCAGCAGCAGCCCTAGCGGGGGGTCCTACGAGCAGTACTTC
few - TRBJ2-5 TRBV24-1 CATSDPSPGFQETQYF TGTGCCACCAGTGATCCCAGCCCCGGATTCCAAGAGACCCAGTACTTC
- - TRBJ2-3 TRBV20-1 CSARSAGNTDTQYF TGCAGTGCCCGCTCAGCGGGTAATACAGATACGCAGTATTTT
- - TRBJ2-1 TRBV7-2 CASNWRGANNEQFF TGTGCCAGCAATTGGAGGGGGGCCAACAATGAGCAGTTCTTC
few - TRBJ1-1 TRBV20-1 CSARDRWQPNTEAFF TGCAGTGCTAGAGATCGATGGCAGCCGAACACTGAAGCTTTCTTT
few - TRBJ2-7 TRBV7-9 CASSLGDFTYEQYF TGTGCCAGCAGCTTGGGGGATTTCACCTACGAGCAGTACTTC
- - TRBJ2-7 TRBV6-1 CASSEASYEQYF TGTGCCAGCAGTGAAGCTTCTTACGAGCAGTACTTC
large TRBD2 TRBJ2-7 TRBV6-1 CASRSRLAGLREQYF TGTGCCAGCAGAAGCCGACTAGCGGGACTTAGGGAGCAGTACTTC
- - TRBJ2-7 TRBV6-5 CASSLTSIFDGAGSYEQYF TGTGCCAGCAGTTTAACAAGCATCTTCGACGGTGCGGGATCCTACGAGCAGTACTTC
few TRBD1 TRBJ2-1 TRBV20-1 CSSTGSSYNEQFF TGCAGTTCGACAGGGAGCTCCTACAATGAGCAGTTCTTC
- - TRBJ1-1 TRBV20-1 CSAQAGANTEAFF TGCAGTGCTCAGGCAGGGGCGAACACTGAAGCTTTCTTT
once TRBD2 TRBJ2-1 TRBV2 CASSAGLGEQFF TGTGCCAGCAGCGCTGGACTAGGTGAGCAGTTCTTC
- TRBD1 TRBJ2-7 TRBV6-2/TRBV6-3 CASSYTLGQDEQYF TGTGCCAGCAGTTATACCCTCGGACAGGACGAGCAGTACTTC
once - TRBJ1-2 TRBV6-5 CASSYGQYYGYTF TGTGCCAGCAGTTACGGACAGTACTATGGCTACACCTTC
- - TRBJ1-2 TRBV20-1 CSAQQGDGGYGYTF TGCAGTGCTCAACAGGGAGATGGGGGCTATGGCTACACCTTC